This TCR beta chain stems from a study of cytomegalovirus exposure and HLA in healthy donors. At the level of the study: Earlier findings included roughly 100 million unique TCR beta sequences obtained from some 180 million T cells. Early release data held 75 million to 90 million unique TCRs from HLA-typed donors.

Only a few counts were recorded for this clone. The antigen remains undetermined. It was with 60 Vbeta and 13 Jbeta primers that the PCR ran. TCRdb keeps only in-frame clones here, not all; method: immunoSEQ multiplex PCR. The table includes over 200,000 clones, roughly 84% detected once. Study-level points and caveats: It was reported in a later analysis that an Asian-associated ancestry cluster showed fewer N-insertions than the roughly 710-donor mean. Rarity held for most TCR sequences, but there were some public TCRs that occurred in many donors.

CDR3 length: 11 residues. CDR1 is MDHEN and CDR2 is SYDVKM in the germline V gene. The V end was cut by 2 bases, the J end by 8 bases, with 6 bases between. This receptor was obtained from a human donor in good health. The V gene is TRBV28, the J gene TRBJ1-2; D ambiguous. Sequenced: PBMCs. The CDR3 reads CASSLVGGYTF. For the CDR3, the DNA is TGTGCCAGCAGTTTAGTGGGCGGCTACACCTTC.